Listed below are T cell receptor beta chains from one sample, sequenced in a study of cytomegalovirus exposure and HLA in healthy donors. The data were produced by immunoSEQ multiplex PCR, yet TCRdb's version contains in-frame clones alone and is incomplete. Of about 140,000 clones in the sample, roughly 80% were seen once. The source material was PBMCs. Receptors were obtained from a young man in good health and CMV-seropositive. CDR3s include the opening cysteine and the closing phenylalanine or tryptophan. A D gene is named only where the DNA matches it firmly. The size entry is marked missing in some rows and otherwise reads once, few, many or a size class.

J	V	D	size	CDR3	DNA
TRBJ1-2	TRBV2	-	few	CASSESREVYTF	TGTGCCAGCAGTGAATCCCGGGAAGTCTACACCTTC
TRBJ2-3	TRBV5-8	TRBD2	once	CASSYRDYNTDTQYF	TGTGCCAGCAGCTACCGGGACTACAACACAGATACGCAGTATTTT
TRBJ1-4	TRBV27	TRBD1	-	CASSITGTGADQLFF	TGTGCCAGCAGCATAACCGGGACAGGTGCCGATCAACTGTTTTTT
TRBJ2-2	TRBV30	-	-	CAWSKSPRGNTGELFF	TGTGCCTGGAGTAAAAGCCCCAGGGGAAACACCGGGGAGCTGTTTTTT
TRBJ1-5	TRBV28	-	-	CASTDTVHVGNQPQHF	TGTGCCAGCACCGACACGGTCCATGTCGGCAATCAGCCCCAGCATTTT
TRBJ2-3	TRBV6-1	-	-	CASSEAEWGTTSTDTQYF	TGTGCCAGCAGTGAAGCCGAGTGGGGCACAACTAGCACAGATACGCAGTATTTT
TRBJ2-7	TRBV7-8	-	-	CASSPRKARVEQYF	TGTGCCAGCAGCCCACGTAAAGCCCGGGTCGAGCAGTACTTC
TRBJ1-1	TRBV28	TRBD1	-	CASRSPGQDREAFF	TGTGCCAGCAGGTCACCGGGACAGGACCGTGAAGCTTTCTTT
TRBJ2-6	TRBV7-3	-	once	CASSPQTSSGANVLTF	TGTGCCAGCAGCCCACAAACTAGCTCTGGGGCCAACGTCCTGACTTTC
TRBJ2-5	TRBV19	TRBD1	-	CASSTGPDRPSYF	TGTGCCAGTAGTACTGGCCCGGACAGGCCATCGTACTTC
TRBJ2-3	TRBV6-1	TRBD1	few	CASRDRVTDTQYF	TGTGCCAGCAGGGACAGGGTTACGGATACGCAGTATTTT
TRBJ1-2	TRBV7-9	-	-	CASSLETVANYGYTF	TGTGCCAGCAGCTTAGAAACGGTAGCTAACTATGGCTACACCTTC
TRBJ2-1	TRBV29-1	TRBD2	once	CSVVGLAGGSTRNEQFF	TGCAGCGTTGTAGGTCTAGCGGGAGGATCAACGCGGAATGAGCAGTTCTTC
TRBJ1-5	TRBV5-1	TRBD1	-	CASSPAGQKGKPQHF	TGCGCCAGCAGCCCTGCGGGACAGAAGGGTAAGCCCCAGCATTTT
TRBJ2-7	TRBV13	TRBD1	-	CASSYGWTGGNEQYF	TGTGCCAGCAGCTATGGCTGGACAGGGGGGAACGAGCAGTACTTC
TRBJ2-5	TRBV6-5	-	-	CASSLSSRGRETQYF	TGTGCCAGCAGCCTTAGCTCCCGGGGGAGAGAGACCCAGTACTTC
TRBJ2-1	TRBV5-1	TRBD2	-	CASSRTSGSSYNEQFF	TGCGCCAGCAGCCGGACTAGCGGAAGCTCCTACAATGAGCAGTTCTTC
TRBJ1-3	TRBV5-1	-	-	CASSLYGADTIYF	TGCGCCAGCAGCTTGTATGGGGCAGACACCATATATTTT
TRBJ2-2	TRBV7-9	-	-	CASSLDRSRRAGELFF	TGTGCCAGCAGCTTAGATCGGTCGCGGAGAGCCGGGGAGCTGTTTTTT
TRBJ1-2	TRBV19	-	-	CASSPQGLGGYTF	TGTGCCAGTAGTCCTCAGGGGCTAGGAGGCTACACCTTC
TRBJ2-7	TRBV10-3	-	-	CAITTGTTVHEQYF	TGTGCCATCACCACCGGGACAACCGTGCACGAGCAGTACTTC
TRBJ1-1	TRBV7-9	-	few	CSSSLGATEAFF	TGTTCCAGCAGCTTAGGGGCCACTGAAGCTTTCTTT
TRBJ1-1	TRBV29-1	-	-	CSVEARLNTEAFF	TGCAGCGTTGAAGCCAGGTTGAACACTGAAGCTTTCTTT
TRBJ1-3	TRBV15	-	-	CATSRDPGSGNTIYF	TGTGCCACCAGCAGAGATCCGGGTAGCGGAAACACCATATATTTT
TRBJ2-7	TRBV7-9	TRBD1	-	CASSIRDRAYEQYF	TGTGCCAGCAGCATAAGGGACAGGGCCTACGAGCAGTACTTC
TRBJ2-7	TRBV5-5	-	-	CASSGAGLYEQYF	TGTGCCAGCAGCGGGGCAGGATTATACGAGCAGTACTTC
TRBJ2-5	TRBV5-6	TRBD2	once	CASSYTTGLAGESETQYF	TGTGCCAGCAGCTATACTACCGGACTAGCGGGAGAATCAGAGACCCAGTACTTC
TRBJ1-1	TRBV6-5	-	once	CASSYSGGPVEAFF	TGTGCCAGCAGTTACTCCGGCGGGCCAGTTGAAGCTTTCTTT
TRBJ2-2	TRBV10-2	-	once	CASSLPPGANTGELFF	TGCGCCAGCAGCCTTCCACCGGGAGCGAACACCGGGGAGCTGTTTTTT
TRBJ2-1	TRBV4-1	TRBD1	-	CASSRGQGAGNEQFF	TGCGCCAGCAGCAGAGGACAGGGGGCAGGCAATGAGCAGTTCTTC
TRBJ2-3	TRBV28	-	-	CASTGMDTQYF	TGTGCCAGCACCGGGATGGATACGCAGTATTTT
TRBJ1-5	TRBV5-1	TRBD1	few	CASSPQGDNQPQHF	TGCGCCAGCAGCCCTCAGGGGGACAATCAGCCCCAGCATTTT
TRBJ1-1	TRBV18	TRBD1	-	CASSSGTENTEAFF	TGTGCCAGCTCCTCCGGGACAGAGAACACTGAAGCTTTCTTT
TRBJ2-3	TRBV4-1	-	-	CASSRDSGPTDTQYF	TGCGCCAGCAGCAGAGACAGTGGCCCCACAGATACGCAGTATTTT
TRBJ2-3	TRBV15	TRBD2	few	CAIGLGAGADTQYF	TGTGCCATCGGCTTGGGTGCGGGAGCAGATACGCAGTATTTT
TRBJ2-3	TRBV5-1	TRBD2	-	CASPWGLAGVKDTQYF	TGCGCCAGCCCCTGGGGGCTAGCGGGAGTTAAAGATACGCAGTATTTT
TRBJ2-7	TRBV15	TRBD1	-	CATSRGLGRDRGYEQYF	TGTGCCACCAGCAGAGGACTGGGGAGGGACAGGGGCTACGAGCAGTACTTC
TRBJ1-6	TRBV28	-	-	CASSLYGVNNSPLHF	TGTGCCAGCAGTTTATACGGAGTCAATAATTCACCCCTCCACTTT
TRBJ1-1	TRBV6-1	-	few	CASTLGVVAEAFF	TGTGCCAGCACCCTCGGGGTGGTGGCTGAAGCTTTCTTT
TRBJ2-7	TRBV25-1	TRBD2	once	CASSDREGRYEQYF	TGTGCCAGCAGTGACAGGGAGGGTAGGTACGAGCAGTACTTC
TRBJ2-7	TRBV2	-	-	CASSDLGGTSSYEQYF	TGTGCCAGCAGTGACTTAGGCGGGACCTCCTCCTACGAGCAGTACTTC
TRBJ2-1	TRBV4-1	TRBD2	-	CASRELAGLNEQFF	TGCGCCAGCAGGGAACTAGCGGGATTGAATGAGCAGTTCTTC
TRBJ2-7	TRBV18	-	once	CASSAPGYYEQYF	TGTGCCAGCTCAGCCCCAGGGTACTACGAGCAGTACTTC